This passage covers 25 T cell receptor beta chains from one sample sequenced in a study of CD8 T cells in ankylosing spondylitis. TCRdb reprocessed the 5' RACE reads via MiXCR and lists one record per CDR3 protein. The table records roughly 260,000 distinct CDR3 sequences, around 20% of them present only once. The specimen was blood, either unsorted or a sorted T cell fraction (not recorded which). The receptors derive from a male donor with ankylosing spondylitis or in good health (not recorded which).

The V gene is TRBV24-1, the J gene TRBJ2-1, with 8 bases fitting TRBD2. CDR1 and CDR2 (germline): KGHDR, SFDVKD. V lost 7 bases to trimming and J lost 7 bases; unmatched junction nucleotides: 2. The CDR3 sequence is 12 residues long. CDR3 in amino acids: CATRGTRNEQFF. The CDR3 bases are TGTGCCACCAGAGGGACTAGGAATGAGCAGTTCTTC.

The table lists this clonotype with a few counts. This chain links TRBV29-1 with TRBJ2-3; 12 nucleotides line up with TRBD2. Germline V lookup: CDR1 SQVTM, CDR2 ANQGSEA. The CDR3 sequence is 16 residues long. V dropped 4 bases and J dropped 0; count of bases not matched to a gene: 5. CDR3 sequence (DNA): TGCAGCGTTGTTAAAGGACTAGCGGGGAGCACAGATACGCAGTATTTT. Amino acids: CSVVKGLAGSTDTQYF.

This clonotype was found a few times. The chain employs TRBV24-1 and TRBJ1-2; 8 nucleotides match TRBD1. The length of the CDR3 is 15 residues. Germline V CDR1 and CDR2: KGHDR, SFDVKD. J lost 4 bases, V lost 4 bases, and 7 bases had no gene match. CDR3 nucleotide sequence: TGTGCCACCAGTGACGGGGACAGGCCCCCCTATGGCTACACCTTC. Protein: CATSDGDRPPYGYTF.

This chain joins TRBV10-3 and TRBJ2-5; D ambiguous. V lost 6 bases, J lost 3 bases, and 8 bases lay in between. The CDR3 covers 12 residues. Germline-derived CDR1 and CDR2 are ENHRY and SYGVKD. As DNA, the CDR3 is TGTGCCATCAGCCCTACAAAAGAGACCCAGTACTTC. This sequence encodes CAISPTKETQYF.

The V call is TRBV5-1, the J call TRBJ2-3; 11 bases fit TRBD2. The CDR3 sequence is 16 residues long. CDR1 and CDR2 (germline): SGHRS, YFSETQ. V trimming: 4 bases; J trimming: 2 bases; junction bases outside the gene matches: 6. CDR3 bases: TGCGCCAGCAGCGACATAGCGGGGGGGATCACAGATACGCAGTATTTT. This sequence encodes CASSDIAGGITDTQYF.

The chain carries TRBV10-3 and TRBJ1-1; no firm D call. Germline V gives CDR1 ENHRY, CDR2 SYGVKD. Trimming removed 7 bases from V and 0 bases from J, with 15 bases in between. The CDR3 sequence is 15 residues long. The CDR3 spells CAINSPQRMNTEAFF. CDR3 bases: TGTGCCATCAACTCCCCGCAGCGCATGAACACTGAAGCTTTCTTT.

A few counts support this clonotype. This rearrangement joins TRBV6-1 to TRBJ2-2; TRBD1 agrees at 8 bases. The V gene's germline CDR1 is MNHNS and CDR2 SASEGT. CDR3 length: 14 residues. J was trimmed by 3 bases and V by 6 bases; bases with no gene match: 3. DNA for the CDR3: TGTGCCAGCAGGGACAGGGTTGACACCGGGGAGCTGTTTTTT. Protein: CASRDRVDTGELFF.

This chain joins TRBV5-1 and TRBJ1-5, with unresolved D. V lost 2 bases and J 3 bases, leaving 6 bases between the germline ends. Germline V gene sequence: CDR1 SGHRS, CDR2 YFSETQ. The CDR3 length is 13 residues. DNA for the CDR3: TGCGCCAGCAGCTTCGGAGACAATCAGCCCCAGCATTTT. This codes for CASSFGDNQPQHF.

A single count supports this clonotype. A much larger clone sits a single nucleotide away, making a read error possible. The chain recombines TRBV12-3 or TRBV12-4 with TRBJ1-2; no clear D gene. The CDR3 has 12 amino acids. Trimming removed 5 bases at V and 10 bases at J, with 14 bases between. The chain's CDR3 is CASSADAWAYTF. The CDR3 coding sequence is TGTGCCAGCAGTGCCGATGCGTGGGCCTACACCTTC.

The chain carries TRBV20-1 and TRBJ1-5, with 8 bases that match TRBD1. Per germline, CDR1 DFQATT and CDR2 SNEGSKA (reference sequence). The junction had 10 bases not matched to a gene; V was cut back by 4 bases and J by 5 bases. The CDR3 loop spans 15 amino acids. In DNA, the CDR3 is TGCAGTGCTAAGGGAGACAGGGGTCGTGATCAGCCCCAGCATTTT. Translated: CSAKGDRGRDQPQHF.

This clonotype was counted ten times or more. The V and J genes are TRBV12-3 or TRBV12-4 and TRBJ1-5, with TRBD1 as a possible D gene (5 bases). V lost 6 bases, J lost 1 base, and 10 bases lay in between. The CDR3 runs 14 residues. This chain's CDR3 is CASSPGGSNQPQHF. Here the CDR3 DNA reads TGTGCCAGCAGCCCCGGGGGGAGCAATCAGCCCCAGCATTTT.

To note about this clonotype: One base away lies a much larger clone, so this may be a sequencing read error. The rearrangement links TRBV20-1 to TRBJ1-2, with a possible D match to TRBD1 (5 bases). Germline V gene lookup returns CDR1 DFQATT and CDR2 SNEGSKA (reference sequence). The CDR3 spans 12 residues. This CDR3 reads CSARDPGAGYAF. The CDR3 DNA sequence: TGCAGTGCTAGAGATCCCGGGGCTGGCTACGCCTTC.

V usage is TRBV20-1 and J usage is TRBJ1-4; unclear D gene. Germline V gene lookup returns CDR1 DFQATT and CDR2 SNEGSKA (reference sequence). Deletions cut 6 bases from V and 6 bases from J, with 20 bases between. This CDR3 is 15 amino acids long. CDR3 region: CSATGRRNRDEKLFF. The CDR3 DNA follows: TGCAGTGCAACCGGACGGAGAAATCGTGATGAAAAACTGTTTTTT.

This clonotype came up many times. The V gene is TRBV5-1, the J gene TRBJ1-2; D is unclear. The CDR3 extends over 14 amino acids. V was clipped by 0 bases and J by 5 bases, with 11 bases between them. The V gene's germline CDR1 is SGHRS and CDR2 YFSETQ. The CDR3 bases are TGCGCCAGCAGCTTGGATGCGTCGGCGTATGGCTACACCTTC. Translation gives CASSLDASAYGYTF.

V is TRBV6-2 or TRBV6-3 and J is TRBJ2-5; 10 nucleotides match TRBD2. The V gene's germline CDR1 is MNHEY and CDR2 SVGEGT. CDR3 length: 14 amino acids. V lost 6 bases to trimming and J lost 3 bases; unmatched junction nucleotides: 4. CDR3 protein: CASRRGLAEETQYF. DNA for the CDR3: TGTGCCAGCAGACGCGGACTAGCGGAAGAGACCCAGTACTTC.

The sample holds a few counts of this clonotype. This sequence joins TRBV27 and TRBJ2-7; 12 bases line up with TRBD2. V dropped 2 bases and J dropped 5; count of bases not matched to a gene: 4. The V gene's germline CDR1 is MNHEY and CDR2 SMNVEV (reference sequence). The CDR3 runs to 15 residues. Here the CDR3 DNA reads TGTGCCAGCAGTTTAGGACTAGCGGGACGGCACGAGCAGTACGTC. It codes for CASSLGLAGRHEQYV.

The V call is TRBV5-5, the J call TRBJ2-7; D unresolved. This CDR3 is 14 amino acids long. V was trimmed by 2 bases and J by 0 bases, leaving 9 bases between them. Germline-derived CDR1 and CDR2 are SGHKS and YYEKEE (reference sequence). The CDR3, as DNA: TGTGCCAGCAGCTTTGGGTCCACCTCCTACGAGCAGTACGTC. It is translated as CASSFGSTSYEQYV.

This clonotype turned up a few times. This sequence joins TRBV29-1 and TRBJ2-5; 7 nucleotides agree with TRBD1. Germline assignment: CDR1 SQVTM and CDR2 ANQGSEA. The CDR3 loop spans 13 amino acids. V was pared by 6 bases and J by 5 bases, with 9 bases of the junction left unmatched. The chain's CDR3 is CSVPTGVEETQYF. The CDR3 DNA sequence: TGCAGCGTACCCACAGGGGTCGAGGAGACCCAGTACTTC.

The table lists this clonotype with a count of one. This chain uses TRBV7-2 with TRBJ2-5, with 7 bases fitting TRBD2. Germline V gene sequence: CDR1 SGHTA, CDR2 FQGNSA. After removal of 3 bases from V and 4 bases from J, the junction contained 2 bases not matched to a gene. The CDR3 length is 13 residues. This CDR3 reads CASSFAGVETQYF. In nucleotides, the CDR3 is TGTGCCAGCAGCTTTGCGGGGGTAGAGACCCAGTACTTC.

The CDR3 here is CASSPIVAATDTEAFF. The DNA of the CDR3 is TGTGCCAGCTCCCCGATCGTCGCGGCGACTGACACTGAAGCTTTCTTT. The rearrangement uses TRBV18 and TRBJ1-1; D gene uncertain. CDR1 is KGHSH and CDR2 is LQKENI in the germline V gene. The CDR3 totals 16 residues. With 6 bases removed from V and 3 bases from J, the gap between germline ends came to 20 bases. The full variable domain, with the rest looked up from reference TRBV18 and TRBJ1-1, is NAGVMQNPRHLVRRRGQEARLRCSPMKGHSHVYWYRQLPEEGLKFMVYLQKENIIDESGMPKERFSAEFPKEGPSILRIQQVVRGDSAAYFCASSPIVAATDTEAFFGQGTRLTVV.

This clonotype was seen repeatedly, ten times or more. V and J are TRBV5-1 and TRBJ2-3; D gene uncertain. Germline CDR1 SGHRS, CDR2 YFSETQ. The CDR3 consists of 11 residues. V was cut by 3 bases and J by 4 bases, with 3 bases left in between. The chain's CDR3 is CASSSSDTQYF. For the CDR3, the DNA is TGCGCCAGCAGCTCGTCAGATACGCAGTATTTT.

At least ten counts were recorded for this clonotype. The chain joins TRBV5-1 to TRBJ1-6; D is ambiguous. The CDR3 totals 15 residues. V lost 0 bases and J 0 bases, leaving 4 bases between the germline ends. From germline, CDR1 is SGHRS and CDR2 YFSETQ. The CDR3 loop is CASSLESSYNSPLHF. CDR3 DNA sequence: TGCGCCAGCAGCTTGGAGAGCTCCTATAATTCACCCCTCCACTTT.

V and J are TRBV12-3 or TRBV12-4 and TRBJ2-1, with D possibly matching TRBD2 (5 bases). V lost 3 bases to trimming and J lost 6 bases, with 9 bases between them. The CDR3 runs to 13 residues. CDR3 nucleotides: TGTGCCAGCAGTTTTGCTAGCTCCAATGAGCAGTTCTTC. Translating it yields CASSFASSNEQFF.

The chain is built from TRBV20-1 and TRBJ2-2; 10 positions agree with TRBD1. Germline V gene sequence: CDR1 DFQATT, CDR2 SNEGSKA (reference sequence). The CDR3 is 15 residues long. V dropped 3 bases and J dropped 3; count of bases not matched to a gene: 4. The CDR3 loop is CSASSGTGDTGELFF. The CDR3 nucleotides read TGCAGTGCTAGTTCAGGGACAGGGGACACCGGGGAGCTGTTTTTT.

This sequence joins TRBV12-3 or TRBV12-4 and TRBJ2-1; 11 positions match TRBD2. CDR3 length: 20 amino acids. V lost 3 bases, J lost 1 base, and 14 bases stayed unmatched. For the CDR3, the DNA is TGTGCCAGCAGTTTGGAGGGGTCCGGGACTAGCGGCCCTTCCTACAATGAGCAGTTCTTC. It encodes CASSLEGSGTSGPSYNEQFF.